Listed here is a single TCR beta chain. The antigen is not known. Each CDR3 protein gets one entry after TCRdb re-called the RACE reads with MiXCR. This sample has 150,000 to 200,000 distinct CDR3 sequences, with more than 20% found just once. The data stem from a study of human T cells and chemical hapten exposure. Germline-derived CDR1 and CDR2 are SGHVS and FNYEAQ. With 5 bases clipped from V and 7 bases from J, the junction kept 8 bases outside the gene matches. CDR3 length: 15 residues. General study findings and limits: Positively correlated with patch test score were the counts of PT1 expanded TCRs.

Time point in this sample: patch test 1, 2 weeks after DPC sensitization. Sample treatment: therapeutic diphenylcyclopropenone sensitization with weekly scalp DPC. Blood draws preceded each patch test application. This receptor was taken from a woman in her fifties or sixties with alopecia areata. Some clones in this sample may be carry-over from other donors' samples. The J gene is TRBJ2-7, the V gene TRBV7-6; 13 nucleotides agree with TRBD2. The sequencing used whole blood, collected in connection with sensitization to the hapten diphenylcyclopropenone (DPC). CDR3 residues: CASSAPPGLAGEQYF. In DNA form, the CDR3 reads TGTGCCAGCAGCGCTCCCCCGGGACTAGCGGGGGAGCAGTACTTC.